A selection of T cell receptor beta chains follows, all from one sample in a study of OX40 agonist ivuxolimab in advanced cancers. Sequenced by immunoSEQ multiplex PCR; TCRdb stores in-frame clones only, minus some. The repertoire holds over 50,000 clones, with 85% to 90% as singletons. Sequenced here: CD4+ or CD8+ T cells sorted from blood, sampled in a trial of the OX40 agonist ivuxolimab. The receptors stem from an adult with an advanced solid tumor such as melanoma, head and neck, liver or kidney cancer. CDR3s include the opening cysteine and the closing phenylalanine or tryptophan. D genes are given only for firm matches.

len,d_gene,j_gene,v_gene,CDR3aa
11,TRBD1,TRBJ2-7,TRBV14,CASSHGDRPYF
15,.,TRBJ1-5,TRBV13,CASSLEMTDNQPQHF
15,.,TRBJ2-7,TRBV6-5,CASSPQQGTTLEQYF
18,TRBD1,TRBJ2-1,TRBV19,CASSNPLDRGFSYNEQFF
15,TRBD1,TRBJ2-7,TRBV6-5,CASNPDRGRSYEQYF
15,.,TRBJ1-1,TRBV5-6,CASSFWLRENTEAFF
17,TRBD1,TRBJ1-3,TRBV30,CAWSVGGQGVSGNTIYF
16,TRBD1,TRBJ1-1,TRBV11-2,CASSLPSGQGDTEAFF
14,TRBD1,TRBJ1-4,TRBV5-6,CASTPRGGTEKLFF
12,.,TRBJ2-1,TRBV7-8,CASSPIHNEQFF
16,TRBD2,TRBJ2-1,TRBV5-1,CASSLGAGGTYNEQFF
12,.,TRBJ2-7,TRBV5-4,CASAADSYEQYF